Sequencing of this TCR beta chain was carried out in a study of T cell responses to AZD1222 COVID-19 vaccine. Note on this clone: What it binds is not known.

Data came from immunoSEQ multiplex PCR; TCRdb stores just in-frame clones and leaves some out. The sample consists of 150,000 to 180,000 clones, 80% to 90% of them appearing once. Trimming removed 1 base at V and 0 bases at J, with 5 bases between. The length of the CDR3 is 14 residues. CDR1 LGHNA and CDR2 YSLEER come from the germline V gene. Study findings and constraints: After two AZD1222 doses, spike-specific TCR breadth and depth rose versus day 0.

This TCR derives from an adult in good health. V is TRBV4-3 and J is TRBJ2-3; no clear D gene. The specimen was peripheral blood, collected on day 0 of MenACWY control vaccination. The CDR3 spells CASSQAQSTDTQYF. CDR3 in DNA: TGCGCCAGCAGCCAAGCACAGAGCACAGATACGCAGTATTTT.